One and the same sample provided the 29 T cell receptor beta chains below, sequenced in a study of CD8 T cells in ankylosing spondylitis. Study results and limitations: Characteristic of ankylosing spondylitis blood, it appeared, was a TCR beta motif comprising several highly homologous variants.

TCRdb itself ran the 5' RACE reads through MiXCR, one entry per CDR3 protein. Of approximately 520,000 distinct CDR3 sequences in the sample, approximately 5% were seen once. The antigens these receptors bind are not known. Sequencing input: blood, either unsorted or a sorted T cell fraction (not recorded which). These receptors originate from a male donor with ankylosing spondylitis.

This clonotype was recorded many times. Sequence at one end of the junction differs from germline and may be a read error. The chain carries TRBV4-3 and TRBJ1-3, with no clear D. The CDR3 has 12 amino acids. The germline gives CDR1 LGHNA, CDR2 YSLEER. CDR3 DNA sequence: TGCGCCAGCAGCCAAGTGGGAAACACCACATATTTT. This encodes CASSQVGNTTYF.

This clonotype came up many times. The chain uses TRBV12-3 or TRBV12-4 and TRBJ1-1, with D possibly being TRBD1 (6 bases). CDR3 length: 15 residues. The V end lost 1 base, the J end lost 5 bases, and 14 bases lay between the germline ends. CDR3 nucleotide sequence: TGTGCCAGCAGTTTAGTGTTGGGGGCTGGAACTGAAGCTTTCTTT. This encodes CASSLVLGAGTEAFF.

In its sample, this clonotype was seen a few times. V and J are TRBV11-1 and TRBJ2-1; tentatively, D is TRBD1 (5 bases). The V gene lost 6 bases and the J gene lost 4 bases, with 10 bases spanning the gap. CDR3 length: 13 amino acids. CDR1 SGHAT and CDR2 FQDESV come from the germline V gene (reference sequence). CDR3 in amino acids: CASRLDKYNEQFF. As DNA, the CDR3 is TGTGCCAGCAGGCTGGACAAGTACAATGAGCAGTTCTTC.

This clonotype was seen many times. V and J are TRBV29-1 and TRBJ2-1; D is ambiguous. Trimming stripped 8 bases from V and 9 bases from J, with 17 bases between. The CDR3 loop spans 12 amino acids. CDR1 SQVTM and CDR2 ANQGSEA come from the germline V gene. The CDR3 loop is CSSALGGTEQFF. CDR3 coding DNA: TGCAGCTCCGCTCTTGGTGGAACTGAGCAGTTCTTC.

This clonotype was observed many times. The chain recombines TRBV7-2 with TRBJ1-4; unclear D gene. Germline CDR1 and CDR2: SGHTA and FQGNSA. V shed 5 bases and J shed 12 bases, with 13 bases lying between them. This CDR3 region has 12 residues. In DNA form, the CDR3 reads TGTGCCAGCAGCCGCCGAGGGTTGGAACTGTTTTTT. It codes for CASSRRGLELFF.

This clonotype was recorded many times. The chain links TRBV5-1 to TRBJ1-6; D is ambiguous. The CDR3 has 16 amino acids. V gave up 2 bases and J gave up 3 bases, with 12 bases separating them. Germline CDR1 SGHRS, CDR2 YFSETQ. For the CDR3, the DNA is TGCGCCAGCAGCTTAGAAAGTCGACGCTATAATTCACCCCTCCACTTT. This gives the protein CASSLESRRYNSPLHF.

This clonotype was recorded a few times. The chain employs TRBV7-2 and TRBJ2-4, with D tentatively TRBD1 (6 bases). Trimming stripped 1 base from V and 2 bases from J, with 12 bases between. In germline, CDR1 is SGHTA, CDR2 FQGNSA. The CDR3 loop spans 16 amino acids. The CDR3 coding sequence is TGTGCCAGCAGCTTAGAGTACGACAGGACCAAAAACATTCAGTACTTC. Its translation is CASSLEYDRTKNIQYF.

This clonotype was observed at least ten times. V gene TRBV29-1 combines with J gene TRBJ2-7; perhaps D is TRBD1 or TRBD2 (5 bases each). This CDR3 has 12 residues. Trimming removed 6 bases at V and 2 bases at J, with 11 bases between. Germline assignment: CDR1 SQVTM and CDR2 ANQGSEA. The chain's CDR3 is CSVGDRTYEQYF. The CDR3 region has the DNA TGCAGCGTGGGGGATCGCACCTACGAGCAGTACTTC.

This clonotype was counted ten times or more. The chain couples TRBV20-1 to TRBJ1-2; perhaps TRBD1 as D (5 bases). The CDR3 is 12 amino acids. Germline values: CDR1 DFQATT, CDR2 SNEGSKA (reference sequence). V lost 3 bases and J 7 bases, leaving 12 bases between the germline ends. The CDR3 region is CSARTGGGGYTF. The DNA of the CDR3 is TGCAGTGCTAGGACGGGGGGTGGTGGCTACACCTTC.

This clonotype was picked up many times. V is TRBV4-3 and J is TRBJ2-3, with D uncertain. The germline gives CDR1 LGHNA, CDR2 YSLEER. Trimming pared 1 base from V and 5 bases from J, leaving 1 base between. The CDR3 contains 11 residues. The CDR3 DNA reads TGCGCCAGCAGCCAAGGAGATACGCAGTATTTT. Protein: CASSQGDTQYF.

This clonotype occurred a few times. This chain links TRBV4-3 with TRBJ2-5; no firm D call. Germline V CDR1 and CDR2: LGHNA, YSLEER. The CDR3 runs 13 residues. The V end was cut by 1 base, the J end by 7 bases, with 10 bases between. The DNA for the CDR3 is TGCGCCAGCAGCCAAGGTCGTGAGCCGACCCAGTACTTC. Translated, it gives CASSQGREPTQYF.

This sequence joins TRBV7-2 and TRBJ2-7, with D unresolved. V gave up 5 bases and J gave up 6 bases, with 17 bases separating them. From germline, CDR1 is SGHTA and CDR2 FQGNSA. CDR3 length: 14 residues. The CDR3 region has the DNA TGTGCCAGCAGCCCCCTGCGGCAGGCCCTCGAGCAGTACTTC. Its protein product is CASSPLRQALEQYF.

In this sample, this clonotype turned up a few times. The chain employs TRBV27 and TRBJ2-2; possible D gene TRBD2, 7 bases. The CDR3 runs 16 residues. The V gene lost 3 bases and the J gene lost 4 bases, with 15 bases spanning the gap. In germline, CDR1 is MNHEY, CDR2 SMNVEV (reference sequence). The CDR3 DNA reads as TGTGCCAGCAGTTTCGTTGGGGGGGCTTCCACCGGGGAGCTGTTTTTT. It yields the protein CASSFVGGASTGELFF.

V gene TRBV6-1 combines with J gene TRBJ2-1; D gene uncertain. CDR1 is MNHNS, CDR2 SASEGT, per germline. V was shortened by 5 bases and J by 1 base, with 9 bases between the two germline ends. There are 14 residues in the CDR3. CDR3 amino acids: CASSKGLSYNEQFF. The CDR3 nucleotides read TGTGCCAGCAGTAAGGGCTTATCCTACAATGAGCAGTTCTTC.

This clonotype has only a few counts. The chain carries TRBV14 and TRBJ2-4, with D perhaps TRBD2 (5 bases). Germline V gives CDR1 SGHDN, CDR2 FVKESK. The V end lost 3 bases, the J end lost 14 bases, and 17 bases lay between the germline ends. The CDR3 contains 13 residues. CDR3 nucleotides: TGTGCCAGCAGCCAGCTTAGTAGCGTTAGGAAGTACTTC. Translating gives CASSQLSSVRKYF.

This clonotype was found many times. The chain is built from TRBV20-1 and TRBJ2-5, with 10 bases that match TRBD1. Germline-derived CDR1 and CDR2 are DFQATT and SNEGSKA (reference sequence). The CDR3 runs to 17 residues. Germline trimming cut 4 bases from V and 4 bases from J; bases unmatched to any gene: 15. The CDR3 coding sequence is TGCAGTGCTACTAATAGCCGGGACAGGGGATTTCGAGAGACCCAGTACTTC. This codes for CSATNSRDRGFRETQYF.

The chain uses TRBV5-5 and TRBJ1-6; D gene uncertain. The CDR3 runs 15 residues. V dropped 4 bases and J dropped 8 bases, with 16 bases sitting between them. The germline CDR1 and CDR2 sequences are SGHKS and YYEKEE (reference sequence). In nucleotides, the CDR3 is TGTGCCAGCAGCCCCTTAACGACAAGGGATTCACCCCTCCACTTT. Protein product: CASSPLTTRDSPLHF.

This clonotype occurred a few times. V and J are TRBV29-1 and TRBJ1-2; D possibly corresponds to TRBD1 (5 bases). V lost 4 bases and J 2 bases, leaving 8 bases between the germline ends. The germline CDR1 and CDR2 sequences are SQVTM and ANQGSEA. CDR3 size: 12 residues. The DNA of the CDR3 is TGCAGCGTTGGACAGAACAACTATGGCTACACCTTC. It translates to CSVGQNNYGYTF. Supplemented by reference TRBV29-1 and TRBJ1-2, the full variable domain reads SAVISQKPSRDICQRGTSLTIQCQVDSQVTMMFWYRQQPGQSLTLIATANQGSEATYESGFVIDKFPISRPNLTFSTLTVSNMSPEDSSIYLCSVGQNNYGYTFGSGTRLTVV.

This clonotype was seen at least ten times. In nucleotides, the CDR3 is TGTGCCAGCAGCTGGGACAGGGGGCATCAGCCCCAGCATTTT. Translating it yields CASSWDRGHQPQHF. V usage is TRBV5-5 and J usage is TRBJ1-5, with 12 bases aligning to TRBD1. The CDR3 runs to 14 residues. The V gene's germline CDR1 is SGHKS and CDR2 YYEKEE (reference sequence). Trimming cost V 3 bases and J 5 bases; bases outside gene matches: 0. The full variable domain, with the rest looked up from reference TRBV5-5 and TRBJ1-5, is DAGVTQSPTHLIKTRGQQVTLRCSPISGHKSVSWYQQVLGQGPQFIFQYYEKEERGRGNFPDRFSARQFPNYSSELNVNALLLGDSALYLCASSWDRGHQPQHFGDGTRLSIL.

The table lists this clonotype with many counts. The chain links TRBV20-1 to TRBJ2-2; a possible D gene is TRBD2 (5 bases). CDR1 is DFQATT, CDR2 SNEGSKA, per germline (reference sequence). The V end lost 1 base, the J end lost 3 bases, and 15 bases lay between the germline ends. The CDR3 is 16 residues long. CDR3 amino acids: CSARGRTRRYTGELFF. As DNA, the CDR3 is TGCAGTGCTAGAGGGAGGACTCGGAGGTACACCGGGGAGCTGTTTTTT.

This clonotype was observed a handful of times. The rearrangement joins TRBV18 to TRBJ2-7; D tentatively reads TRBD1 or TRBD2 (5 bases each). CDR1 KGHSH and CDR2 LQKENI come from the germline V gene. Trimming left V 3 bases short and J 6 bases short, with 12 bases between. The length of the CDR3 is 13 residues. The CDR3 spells CASSPGVAAEQYF. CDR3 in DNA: TGTGCCAGCTCACCGGGGGTAGCAGCCGAGCAGTACTTC.

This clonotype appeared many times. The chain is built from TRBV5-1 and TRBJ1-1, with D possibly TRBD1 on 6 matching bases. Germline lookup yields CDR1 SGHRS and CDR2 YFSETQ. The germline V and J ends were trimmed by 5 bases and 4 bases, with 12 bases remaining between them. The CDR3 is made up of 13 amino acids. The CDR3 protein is CASRPTGGTEAFF. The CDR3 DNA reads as TGCGCCAGCAGGCCGACAGGTGGCACTGAAGCTTTCTTT.

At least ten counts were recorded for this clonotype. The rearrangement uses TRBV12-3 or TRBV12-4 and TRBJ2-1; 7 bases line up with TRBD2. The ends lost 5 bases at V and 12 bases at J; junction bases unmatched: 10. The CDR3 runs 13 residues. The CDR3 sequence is CASSTLGGGVQFF. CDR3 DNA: TGTGCCAGCAGTACCCTCGGCGGGGGAGTGCAGTTCTTC.

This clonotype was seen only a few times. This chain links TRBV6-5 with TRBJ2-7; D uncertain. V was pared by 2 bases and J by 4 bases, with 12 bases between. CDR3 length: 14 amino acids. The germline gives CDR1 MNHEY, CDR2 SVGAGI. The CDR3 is CASSYPMRRYEQYF. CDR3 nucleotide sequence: TGTGCCAGCAGTTACCCAATGAGGCGTTACGAGCAGTACTTC.

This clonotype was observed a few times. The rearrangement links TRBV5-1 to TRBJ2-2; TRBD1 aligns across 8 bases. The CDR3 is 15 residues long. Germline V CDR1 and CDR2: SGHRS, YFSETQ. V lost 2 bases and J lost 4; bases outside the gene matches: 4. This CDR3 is CASSFTTGATGELFF. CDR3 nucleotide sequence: TGCGCCAGCAGCTTTACGACAGGGGCCACCGGGGAGCTGTTTTTT.

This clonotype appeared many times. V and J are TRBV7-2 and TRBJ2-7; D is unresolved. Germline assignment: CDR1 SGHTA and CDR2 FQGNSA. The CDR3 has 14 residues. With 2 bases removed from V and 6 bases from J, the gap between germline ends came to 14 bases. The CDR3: CASSLLYRVSEQYF. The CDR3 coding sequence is TGTGCCAGCAGCTTATTGTATCGGGTCAGCGAGCAGTACTTC.

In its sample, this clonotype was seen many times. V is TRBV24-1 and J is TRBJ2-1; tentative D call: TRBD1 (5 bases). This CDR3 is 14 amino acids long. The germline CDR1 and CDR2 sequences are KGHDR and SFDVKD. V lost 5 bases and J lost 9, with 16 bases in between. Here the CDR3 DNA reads TGTGCCACCAGTGGTCCAGACTGGGGCGGTGAGCAGTTCTTC. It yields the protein CATSGPDWGGEQFF.

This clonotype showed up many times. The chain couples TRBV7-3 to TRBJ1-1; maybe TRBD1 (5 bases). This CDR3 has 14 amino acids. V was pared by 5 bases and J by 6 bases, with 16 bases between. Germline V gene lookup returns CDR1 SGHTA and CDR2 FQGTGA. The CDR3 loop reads CASSPGGSKAEAFF. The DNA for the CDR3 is TGTGCCAGCAGCCCGGGGGGGAGTAAGGCTGAAGCTTTCTTT.

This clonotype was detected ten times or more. The CDR3 here is CATSRYTTNNQPQHF. The CDR3 bases are TGTGCCACCAGCAGATATACCACCAACAATCAGCCCCAGCATTTT. This rearrangement joins TRBV15 to TRBJ1-5, with no clear D. Germline assignment: CDR1 LNHNV and CDR2 YYDKDF (reference sequence). V shed 2 bases and J shed 3 bases, with 11 bases lying between them. The CDR3 length is 15 residues. Using reference TRBV15 and TRBJ1-5 for the parts outside the CDR3, the full variable domain is DAMVIQNPRYQVTQFGKPVTLSCSQTLNHNVMYWYQQKSSQAPKLLFHYYDKDFNNEADTPDNFQSRRPNTSFCFLDIRSPGLGDTAMYLCATSRYTTNNQPQHFGDGTRLSIL.